The entry that follows covers one TCR beta chain sequence. This sample was included in a study of blood T cell repertoires in COVID-19. Looking at the study overall: COVID-19 samples, acute and convalescent, were from the United States, Italy and Spain.

The CDR3 loop spans 12 amino acids. Germline values: CDR1 SGHTA, CDR2 FQGNSA. V was clipped by 3 bases and J by 8 bases, with 8 bases between them. Those enrolled, adults aged roughly 18 to 90 years, came from fewer than 25 US areas. Sequenced by immunoSEQ multiplex PCR; TCRdb stores in-frame clones only, minus some. The sample records 100,000 to 150,000 clones, about 86% being singletons. The rearrangement uses TRBV7-2 and TRBJ2-1; D is possibly TRBD2 (5 bases). Material for sequencing was PBMCs or T cells enriched from blood (not recorded which). This receptor was taken from a man between 40 and 49 years old with acute COVID-19. This chain's CDR3 is CASSFFSDEQFF. The CDR3 DNA reads TGTGCCAGCAGCTTTTTTAGCGATGAGCAGTTCTTC.